A single sample gave rise to the 14 T cell receptor beta chains below, sequenced in a study of T cell repertoires in cytomegalovirus infection. For these receptors, no antigen is known. TCRdb redid the calling of the reads with MiXCR, one entry per CDR3 protein. The sample holds about 770,000 distinct CDR3 sequences, almost 30% seen once. The sample consisted of cultured CD8+ T cells from PBMCs, taken from culture after CMV antigen stimulation. All receptors come from a human donor in good health (CMV status not recorded). Some clones in this sample may be carry-over from other donors' samples.

This clonotype occurred a few times. The chain uses TRBV5-5 and TRBJ1-5; possibly TRBD1 for D (5 bases). Germline-derived CDR1 and CDR2 are SGHKS and YYEKEE (reference sequence). CDR3 length: 16 residues. Trimming removed 4 bases from V and 0 bases from J, with 14 bases in between. CDR3 DNA sequence: TGTGCCAGCAGCCCGGGGGACGGAAATAGCAATCAGCCCCAGCATTTT. It specifies CASSPGDGNSNQPQHF. Drawing the rest from reference TRBV5-5 and TRBJ1-5, the complete variable domain is DAGVTQSPTHLIKTRGQQVTLRCSPISGHKSVSWYQQVLGQGPQFIFQYYEKEERGRGNFPDRFSARQFPNYSSELNVNALLLGDSALYLCASSPGDGNSNQPQHFGDGTRLSIL.

CDR3 sequence: CASRQGAKNIQYF. CDR3 sequence (DNA): TGCGCCAGCCGACAGGGGGCCAAAAACATTCAGTACTTC. This chain joins TRBV5-1 and TRBJ2-4; TRBD1 matches at 8 bases. Germline assignment: CDR1 SGHRS and CDR2 YFSETQ. J lost 1 base, V lost 7 bases, and 1 base had no gene match. This CDR3 is built from 13 residues.

This clonotype was recorded a few times. J is TRBJ1-1 and V is TRBV7-9; D is undetermined. The CDR3 consists of 12 residues. Germline values: CDR1 SEHNR, CDR2 FQNEAQ (reference sequence). Trimming took off 3 bases at V and 8 bases at J, with 10 bases between the two ends. The CDR3 DNA reads as TGTGCCAGCAGCTTGGTAGGGCCCGAAGCTTTCTTT. Translating gives CASSLVGPEAFF.

This clonotype appeared a few times. The J gene is TRBJ2-2, the V gene TRBV11-2, with D possibly TRBD2 on 6 matching bases. Trimming cost V 5 bases and J 4 bases, with 17 bases left between them. Germline values: CDR1 SGHAT, CDR2 FQNNGV. This CDR3 contains 16 residues. The CDR3 reads CASSPWRGSSTGELFF. For the CDR3, the DNA is TGTGCCAGCAGCCCTTGGCGGGGTTCCAGCACCGGGGAGCTGTTTTTT. The full variable domain, completed using reference TRBV11-2 and TRBJ2-2, is EAGVAQSPRYKIIEKRQSVAFWCNPISGHATLYWYQQILGQGPKLLIQFQNNGVVDDSQLPKDRFSAERLKGVDSTLKIQPAKLEDSAVYLCASSPWRGSSTGELFFGEGSRLTVL.

This clonotype was counted between two and nine times. The rearrangement uses TRBV12-3 or TRBV12-4 and TRBJ2-2, with a possible D match to TRBD1 (5 bases). CDR3 length equals 15 residues. V was pared by 7 bases and J by 4 bases, with 16 bases between. Here the CDR3 reads CASINQGIGTGELFF. In DNA, the CDR3 is TGTGCCAGCATAAATCAGGGCATCGGCACCGGGGAGCTGTTTTTT.

This clonotype was counted a few times. V gene TRBV12-5 combines with J gene TRBJ2-1; D uncertain. With 1 base removed from V and 7 bases from J, the gap between germline ends came to 14 bases. Germline V lookup: CDR1 LGHNT, CDR2 FRNRAP. This CDR3 is 15 amino acids long. The CDR3 region has the DNA TGTGCTAGTGGTTTGGGACAATATCCCCTGAATGAGCAGTTCTTC. Translation gives CASGLGQYPLNEQFF. Drawing the rest from reference TRBV12-5 and TRBJ2-1, the complete variable domain is DARVTQTPRHKVTEMGQEVTMRCQPILGHNTVFWYRQTMMQGLELLAYFRNRAPLDDSGMPKDRFSAEMPDATLATLKIQPSEPRDSAVYFCASGLGQYPLNEQFFGPGTRLTVL.

This clonotype was recorded at least ten times. V gene TRBV7-6 combines with J gene TRBJ1-1; TRBD1 matches at 8 bases. Losses at the gene ends were 1 base for V and 8 bases for J; bases not matched to a gene: 15. The CDR3 has 17 residues. Germline CDR1 SGHVS, CDR2 FNYEAQ. CDR3 residues: CASSLGSTGAFHSEAFF. The CDR3 DNA sequence: TGTGCCAGCAGCTTAGGGTCGACAGGGGCTTTTCATAGCGAAGCTTTCTTT.

The chain uses TRBV6-6 and TRBJ2-1; 8 bases align to TRBD2. The germline gives CDR1 MNHNY, CDR2 SVGAGI (reference sequence). The CDR3 has 16 amino acids. The V gene end was trimmed by 1 base and the J gene end by 4 bases; junction bases not matched to a gene: 6. DNA of the CDR3: TGTGCCAGCAGTTACTGGACTAGCTTGGGGTACAATGAGCAGTTCTTC. Translating it yields CASSYWTSLGYNEQFF.

This clonotype has only a few counts. This rearrangement joins TRBV2 to TRBJ1-1; D is unresolved. The germline V gene encodes CDR1 SNHLY and CDR2 FYNNEI. Trimming removed 1 base at V and 7 bases at J, with 1 base between. This CDR3 comprises 10 residues. The CDR3 DNA reads TGTGCCAGCAGTGAAGTTGAAGCTTTCTTT. Its translation: CASSEVEAFF. The variable domain in full, with the rest retrieved from reference TRBV2 and TRBJ1-1, is EPEVTQTPSHQVTQMGQEVILRCVPISNHLYFYWYRQILGQKVEFLVSFYNNEISEKSEIFDDQFSVERPDGSNFTLKIRSTKLEDSAMYFCASSEVEAFFGQGTRLTVV.

This clonotype occurred a few times. J is TRBJ1-5 and V is TRBV7-9; D uncertain. CDR3 length: 12 amino acids. Germline V lookup: CDR1 SEHNR, CDR2 FQNEAQ (reference sequence). Trimming took off 4 bases at V and 4 bases at J, with 5 bases between the two ends. CDR3 DNA: TGTGCCAGCAGCTCCGCAAATCAGCCCCAGCATTTT. Its protein product is CASSSANQPQHF.

This clonotype has only a few counts. The chain has TRBV4-1 and TRBJ2-7; TRBD2 agrees at 15 bases. With V trimmed by 2 bases and J by 4 bases, 12 bases remained unmatched. CDR1 and CDR2 (germline): MGHRA, YSYEKL. The CDR3 contains 19 residues. The chain's CDR3 is CASSQHHPGLAGGPYEQYV. The CDR3 DNA is TGCGCCAGCAGCCAACATCACCCGGGACTAGCGGGGGGCCCATACGAGCAGTACGTC.

Only a few counts were recorded for this clonotype. The CDR3 DNA is TGTGCCAGCAGTTACACCCCCCGCCGGGGCTCCTACGAGCAGTACGTC. Amino acids: CASSYTPRRGSYEQYV. The chain is built from TRBV6-1 and TRBJ2-7, with D maybe TRBD2 (5 bases). CDR1 is MNHNS and CDR2 is SASEGT in the germline V gene. V gave up 5 bases and J gave up 0 bases, with 17 bases separating them. The CDR3 totals 16 residues.

This clonotype was detected only a few times. CDR3 region: CAISESPGFDEQYV. Written as DNA, the CDR3 is TGTGCCATCAGTGAGTCCCCGGGGTTCGACGAGCAGTACGTC. The rearrangement links TRBV10-3 to TRBJ2-7, with D maybe TRBD2 (5 bases). CDR1 ENHRY and CDR2 SYGVKD come from the germline V gene. The CDR3 is made up of 14 amino acids. Trimming pared 0 bases from V and 5 bases from J, leaving 11 bases between.

In its sample, this clonotype was seen many times. The V and J genes are TRBV4-2 and TRBJ2-1; no definite D call. CDR3 size: 11 residues. The V gene's germline CDR1 is LGHNA and CDR2 YNFKEQ. V dropped 1 base and J dropped 6 bases, with 1 base sitting between them. CDR3 sequence reads: CASSQVNEQFF. Here the CDR3 DNA reads TGTGCCAGCAGCCAAGTCAATGAGCAGTTCTTC.